This TCR beta chain is drawn from a study of cytomegalovirus exposure and HLA in healthy donors. Trimming removed 1 base at V and 8 bases at J, with 18 bases between. The germline CDR1 and CDR2 sequences are LGHNA and YNFKEQ. This CDR3 comprises 16 residues. 13 Jbeta primers and 60 Vbeta primers were used for the PCR. TCRdb keeps only in-frame clones here, not all; method: immunoSEQ multiplex PCR. The sample yields 150,000 to 200,000 clones, under 85% seen once. The V and J genes are TRBV4-2 and TRBJ2-1, with D perhaps matching TRBD2 (5 bases). Specimen: PBMCs. This clonotype originated in a man aged 45-65 years in good health and CMV-seropositive. The CDR3 loop is CASSQGGLGGLDEQFF. CDR3 DNA sequence: TGTGCCAGCAGCCAAGGAGGGCTGGGCGGCCTCGATGAGCAGTTCTTC.